These 9 T cell receptor beta chains originate from one sample sequenced in a study of T cells in Graves' hyperthyroidism and ophthalmopathy. Using RNA transcripts as the source, TCR beta CDR3 regions were amplified. TCR CDR3 regions were first amplified by RT-PCR with HTBI primers. Each CDR3 protein is one row after TCRdb ran MiXCR on the multiplex PCR reads. The table includes 640,000 or so distinct CDR3 sequences, under 15% detected once. Input material: blood. The receptors come from a woman between 35 and 50 years old with Graves' ophthalmopathy.

This clonotype was seen only a few times. The chain joins TRBV5-1 to TRBJ2-7; the D call may be TRBD1 or TRBD2 (5 bases each). This CDR3 is 13 amino acids long. Germline-derived CDR1 and CDR2 are SGHRS and YFSETQ. Between the trimmed V and J ends, which lost 4 bases and 7 bases, there was a span of 15 bases. The CDR3 sequence: CASSTGTEKEQYF. CDR3 sequence (DNA): TGCGCCAGCAGCACCGGGACGGAAAAAGAGCAGTACTTC.

This CDR3 reads CASSYSGGRDSYEQYF. In DNA form, the CDR3 reads TGTGCCAGCAGTTACTCTGGCGGGAGGGACAGCTACGAGCAGTACTTC. This chain links TRBV6-2 or TRBV6-3 with TRBJ2-7, with 9 positions matching TRBD2. In germline, CDR1 is MNHEY, CDR2 SVGEGT. V lost 0 bases to trimming and J lost 3 bases; unmatched junction nucleotides: 6. The CDR3 is made up of 16 amino acids.

This clonotype was seen a handful of times. CDR3 sequence (DNA): TGTGCCAGCTTCCCCACTCGGGGCAGGGGAATTTCTGAATATGGCTACACCTTC. Translating gives CASFPTRGRGISEYGYTF. The rearrangement joins TRBV18 to TRBJ1-2, with D possibly TRBD1 on 6 matching bases. This CDR3 region has 18 residues. The V end was cut by 7 bases, the J end by 5 bases, with 29 bases between. The V gene's germline CDR1 is KGHSH and CDR2 LQKENI.

V and J are TRBV6-5 and TRBJ2-7; 8 bases are shared with TRBD2. V lost 5 bases and J lost 2; bases outside the gene matches: 5. There are 14 residues in the CDR3. In germline, CDR1 is MNHEY, CDR2 SVGAGI. CDR3 sequence (DNA): TGTGCCAGCAGTAACGGACTAGCAGCCTACGAGCAGTACTTC. Translation gives CASSNGLAAYEQYF.

This clonotype was recorded many times. The V and J genes are TRBV27 and TRBJ2-2; maybe TRBD2 (6 bases). The CDR3 runs to 16 residues. The germline V gene encodes CDR1 MNHEY and CDR2 SMNVEV (reference sequence). V dropped 6 bases and J dropped 4 bases, with 18 bases sitting between them. The CDR3 is CASSPRQLGGTGELFF. CDR3 DNA sequence: TGTGCCAGCAGCCCTCGACAGTTGGGGGGCACCGGGGAGCTGTTTTTT.

This clonotype was detected many times. The gene calls are TRBV6-2 or TRBV6-3 and TRBJ1-1; D is unresolved. V lost 5 bases, J lost 8 bases, and 9 bases lay in between. The CDR3 runs to 11 residues. Per the germline V gene, CDR1 is MNHEY and CDR2 is SVGEGT. The CDR3 DNA follows: TGTGCCAGCAGTCCCGCGGACGAAGCTTTCTTT. Amino acids: CASSPADEAFF.

This clonotype was seen more than once but under ten times. The chain recombines TRBV19 with TRBJ1-5; TRBD1 matches at 8 bases. Losses at the gene ends were 3 bases for V and 6 bases for J; bases not matched to a gene: 7. This CDR3 spans 15 amino acids. CDR1 is LNHDA and CDR2 is SQIVND in the germline V gene (reference sequence). The CDR3 spells CASSITGQGSQPQHF. The CDR3 region has the DNA TGTGCCAGTAGTATCACCGGACAGGGTAGTCAGCCCCAGCATTTT.

In this sample, this clonotype turned up many times. At one of its ends the junction is not consistent with the germline gene, which may arise from a read error. The chain carries TRBV7-2 and TRBJ2-5, with D uncertain. The CDR3 spans 12 residues. Germline values: CDR1 SGHTA, CDR2 FQGNSA. CDR3 sequence reads: CASSVAYGTQYF. As DNA, the CDR3 is TGTGCCAGCAGCGTAGCTTATGGGACCCAGTACTTC.

This chain uses TRBV2 with TRBJ2-2; D uncertain. The CDR3 runs to 14 residues. Germline CDR1 and CDR2: SNHLY and FYNNEI. The V end was cut by 3 bases, the J end by 3 bases, with 8 bases between. CDR3 DNA: TGTGCCAGCAGTGAGGGGTGGTACACCGGGGAGCTGTTTTTT. Encoded protein: CASSEGWYTGELFF.